This record concerns one T cell receptor beta chain sequence. Generated by immunoSEQ multiplex PCR, the TCRdb table keeps only in-frame clones and is missing some. The sample lists fewer than 85,000 clones, around 90% occurring once. Per the germline V gene, CDR1 is SQVTM and CDR2 is ANQGSEA. V gave up 3 bases and J gave up 5 bases; unmatched junction bases: 15. The CDR3 loop spans 16 amino acids. This specimen comes from a study of blood T cell repertoires in COVID-19. Study-level background: Collection of acute and convalescent COVID-19 samples took place in the United States, Italy and Spain. PBMCs, B-cell-depleted T cells, or T cells provided the cDNA or gDNA that made up the material.

The receptor was isolated from a human donor in a cohort sampled during active COVID-19. Material: peripheral blood. The chain joins TRBV29-1 to TRBJ2-7, with TRBD1 matching 8 bases. CDR3 nucleotide sequence: TGCAGCGTTGATAAGCCCCAGGGGGCGACCACCAACGAGCAGTACTTC. It codes for CSVDKPQGATTNEQYF.